This T cell receptor beta chain derives from a study of regulatory T cells in long-lasting Graves disease. Study findings and constraints: Researchers reported studying only peripheral blood, not thyroid tissue. Reduced TCR diversity was observed in persistent Graves' patients versus newly diagnosed patients.

Building of the TCR beta libraries involved iRepertoire HTBI primers and Arm-PCR of CDR3 regions. TCRdb used MiXCR to reprocess the multiplex PCR reads, holding one entry per CDR3 protein. Of some 600,000 distinct CDR3 sequences in the sample, 15% to 20% were seen once. The sample holds a few counts of this clonotype. Antigen: not known. Time point meaning: newly diagnosed GD, antithyroid drugs for less than 3 months. PBMC-derived RNA was used for the TCR library. Xi'an, China, was home to the endocrinology department that provided patients. This CDR3 contains 12 residues. V was cut by 2 bases and J by 1 base, with 5 bases left in between. Looked up from germline, CDR1 is GTSNPN and CDR2 is SVGIG (reference sequence). In addition, the sample was reused for a study of T cells in Graves' hyperthyroidism and ophthalmopathy. That study adds: Criteria for exclusion of patients were uncontrolled infection, other autoimmune disease, pregnancy or lactation.

This sequence originates from a man aged 18-30 years with Graves disease. This specimen was peripheral blood mononuclear cells (PBMCs), taken at new diagnosis, from a patient treated with antithyroid drugs. The chain links TRBV30 to TRBJ1-1; D is uncertain. Here the CDR3 reads CAWSRENTEAFF. CDR3 coding DNA: TGTGCCTGGAGTAGGGAGAACACTGAAGCTTTCTTT.